This TCR beta chain was captured in a study of cytomegalovirus exposure and HLA in healthy donors (TCRdb year 2017). About the study as a whole: In an earlier analysis of about 560 of the donors, 276 Gb of sequence data and 90 million to 120 million unique TCR beta sequences from roughly 180 million T cells were reported. An early release covering just under 650 HLA-typed donors comprised 300 to 350 gigabases of sequencing data and 85 million or so unique TCR sequences. Of the 398 genotyped donors, 81% were placed in the genetic ancestry cluster associated with self-reported Caucasian donors. The study aimed to test whether signatures of past pathogen exposure could be identified by cataloging public T cell receptors. Using immunosequencing, the study profiled T cell repertoires from roughly 650 subjects and related those repertoires to cytomegalovirus serostatus. A separate validation cohort of 90 to 150 different subjects was used in addition to the 666-subject first cohort. To predict cytomegalovirus infection status, the study combined high-throughput TCR immunosequencing, statistical association of individual TCRs with disease status, and machine learning. A later analysis re-examined previously published TCR beta repertoires from 600 to 700 donors and added high-resolution HLA genotyping to investigate patterns of TCR occurrence. Rather than drawing on any new phenotypic data, the later analysis identified candidate immune exposures from TCR beta sequences and the way those sequences occurred across donors. In an earlier analysis of a few hundred of the donors, high-throughput TCR beta sequencing was used to judge whether each TCR beta V gene segment behaved as functional or pseudogenic. Donor age, sex, ethnicity and CMV serostatus were compiled together with the repertoire data. A later genetic analysis took genome-wide SNP genotypes for about 55% of the 666 donors and used that subset as a discovery cohort. All discovery cohort repertoires had been generated on a single sequencing platform. Class I and class II HLA loci were covered by the typing at four-digit resolution. The number of donors typed differed by locus, with roughly 629-640 for A, B, C, DRB1 and DQB1, roughly 520 for DQA1, 600 to 610 for DPA1, and some 450 for DPB1. Roughly 5 DR-DQ haplotypes were handled as single units for association and clustering, since linkage in the cohort was strong. Among roughly 400 genotyped donors of the cohort, an average of approximately 240,000 unique TCR beta nucleotide sequences was sequenced per donor, of which roughly 17% were non-productive. The study at large found these results: In a later genetic analysis, a missense DCLRE1C variant was associated with V-gene and J-gene trimming of TCR beta chains, and the association was replicated in an independent cohort. Because counts were too low, seventeen rarely observed V segments, including chromosome 9 orphons, were excluded from the earlier analysis of some 590 of the donors. Some IMGT-functional V segments, including TRBV6-2 and TRBV6-3, could not be told apart with the 87-base-pair reads, so those segments were excluded. In a later analysis, TCR association rates were found to vary across HLA loci, with the most associated TCRs seen for DRB1 alleles and the fewest for HLA-C alleles. Strong co-occurrence of HLA alleles, especially DR and DQ, made assigning TCR associations to individual alleles difficult. In a later analysis, HLA-associated TCR beta chains showed more clonal expansion and lower generation probabilities than non-associated chains that were equally common. Immune exposure information for the cohort was limited to CMV serostatus. Sequencing depth was assumed to be roughly uniform across donors in the presence/absence analyses, though that assumption may not hold. A further reported finding was that TCR beta sequences accurately predicted the HLA-A and HLA-B alleles for most subjects in the first cohort. Several of the top co-occurrence clusters appeared to be linked to parvovirus B19, influenza, CMV and Epstein-Barr virus, according to a later analysis. Three of the identified cytomegalovirus-associated TCR beta chains were confirmed in vitro to be specific for cytomegalovirus antigens. In both the original and validation cohorts, the classifier was reported to diagnose cytomegalovirus status with high specificity and sensitivity. In an earlier analysis of around 600 of the donors, most TCR beta V segments appeared in productive rearrangements about 87% or about 30% of the time, broadly matching IMGT annotations. In a later analysis, most CMV-associated TCR beta chains were found to appear HLA-restricted, with HLA associations seemingly driven largely by CMV exposure. A later analysis associated about 17,000 TCR beta sequences with specific HLA alleles at a false discovery rate of 0.05. Because HLA typing was unavailable for some donors at each locus, only the typed subset was used in association tests. Linkage disequilibrium might explain the correlated functional status among segregating V segments, but an unknown experimental factor could not be excluded. This cohort had only TCR beta chains sequenced, and the lack of alpha or paired-chain data limited which features could be detected. A later genetic analysis reported fewer N-insertions in productive TCRs among donors in an Asian-associated ancestry cluster than the 666-donor mean. The authors suggested that the approach could potentially be extended to other disease states and immunological phenotypes. Across donors, most TCR sequences were observed very rarely, whereas some public TCRs were present in many individuals. A cluster of highly shared sequence variants was judged likely to represent a technical artifact of the sequencing pipeline. The study listed approximately 150 TCR beta chains as associated with cytomegalovirus.

Including the terminal cysteine and phenylalanine, the CDR3 comprises 12 residues. Just CDR3 DNA is preserved here, 36 bases in frame from base 1. Taken from the germline V gene (reference sequence), the CDR1 and CDR2 loops are SEHNR and FQNEAQ. A word on this clone: Its recognized antigen is unknown. The junction differs from germline at one of its ends, possibly a read error.

In total, roughly 710 healthy bone marrow donors made up the cohort. All cohort members were sampled while nominally healthy, although unrecorded immune exposures were likely present. The donor was CMV seropositive and was included in the group of some 290 seropositive cohort members. A peripheral blood sample was collected from each donor, and TCR beta sequencing was performed on peripheral blood mononuclear cells. The Qiagen DNeasy Blood Extraction Kit was used to extract genomic DNA from the blood cell samples. Receptor amplification or capture employed the immunoSEQ multiplex PCR assay. The multiplex PCR relied on a mix of 60 forward primers for TCR Vbeta segments and 13 reverse primers for TCR Jbeta segments. The CDR3 region of rearranged TCR beta genes was amplified from genomic DNA with a multiplex PCR assay. The Illumina HiSeq System was used to sequence the amplified TCR beta libraries as 87-base-pair reads. On the authors' methods: A later analysis tallied approximately 87 million unique TCR beta chains across the 660 or so repertoires, and around 9.9 million of those chains were shared by two or more donors. Raw reads were error-corrected and collapsed into unique sequences by a nearest-neighbor algorithm in which closely related sequences were merged to remove PCR and sequencing errors. Alignment of CDR3 sequences to IMGT reference sequences was used to assign V, D and J gene segments. Each retained sequence needed at least a six-nucleotide match to both a V gene segment and a J gene segment. A rearrangement counted as productive if the CDR3 had no stop codons and remained in frame with V and J, and every other rearrangement counted as non-productive. CDR3 was defined by IMGT convention, running from the second conserved V-encoded cysteine to the conserved J-encoded phenylalanine. The earlier analysis of 587 of the donors excluded sequences that lacked an unambiguous match to a single V gene segment. In an earlier analysis of some 590 of the donors, a V segment was called functional when productive rearrangements were above 56.7%, and segregating when the standard deviation between donors exceeded 5%. To diagnose cytomegalovirus status from the catalog of TCR beta chain sequences, a statistical classification framework was built. V and J gene assignment, in a later analysis, came from comparing TCR nucleotide sequences with IMGT/GENE-DB human TR gene sequences. Using the TCRdist pipeline, a later analysis assigned CDR3 sequences along with most-parsimonious VDJ recombination scenarios. In a later analysis, every TCR beta chain was defined by the combination of its CDR3 amino acid sequence and its V-gene family, and reads without a unique V-gene family were dropped. To address suspected cross-contamination and a sequencing artifact, a later analysis removed approximately 590 highly shared, low-generation-probability nucleotide sequences. A later analysis calculated a clonal expansion index for each public chain from normalized within-repertoire ranks of inferred template counts. In a later analysis, generation probabilities were computed with a VDJ recombination model fitted to out-of-frame rearrangements, and the resulting probabilities were checked against IGoR. A later analysis scored TCR-TCR, TCR-HLA and TCR-CMV co-occurrence with hypergeometric tests, applying a repertoire-size bias correction to TCR pairs. In a later analysis, false discovery rates were estimated by permuting HLA or CMV assignments 20 times. In a later analysis, co-occurring TCRs were grouped with DBSCAN, and TCRdist sequence similarity was added when clustering was performed within HLA-allele-positive subsets. Repertoires with fewer than 30,000 or more than 120,000 public chains were left out of co-occurrence clustering, as were a few repertoires with anomalous nucleotide sharing. Not all clones reach the TCRdb copy of this immuneACCESS table, which keeps in-frame sequences only. Checked studies attribute under half of the gap to unresolved V genes and leave the rest unexplained. V and J calls and clone size are copied from that table; D and trimming were computed from the DNA. The table for this sample lists over 65,000 clones; roughly 80% of them were counted only once. The top ten clonotypes cover roughly 15% of the sample.

The sequence derives from a woman in her forties in good health and CMV-seropositive. Sequencing was carried out using PBMCs. The chain is assembled from TRBV7-9 and TRBJ1-1, with the D gene not clear enough to name. Read as DNA, the sequence is TGTTCCAGTAAACAGCTGAACACTGAAGCTTTCTTT. Its coded protein is CSSKQLNTEAFF.